One and the same sample provided the 15 T cell receptor beta chains below, sequenced in a study of CD8 T cells in Susac syndrome. Reverse transcription of about 0.45 to 1 ug RNA used random hexamers. TCRdb called the immunoSEQ multiplex PCR reads again in MiXCR, with one record for every CDR3 protein. There are more than 250,000 distinct CDR3 sequences in the sample; approximately 90% occur only once, and roughly 0.064% lies in the top ten. What was sequenced was CD4+ T cells from PBMCs. These receptors all stem from a human donor with multiple sclerosis.

V and J are TRBV7-2 and TRBJ1-6, with D maybe TRBD1 (6 bases). V lost 4 bases to trimming and J lost 9 bases, with 10 bases between them. This CDR3 has 13 amino acids. Germline loops: CDR1 SGHTA, CDR2 FQGNSA. CDR3 loop: CASSSIRGSPLHF. The CDR3 DNA reads TGTGCCAGCAGCTCCATCAGGGGTTCACCCCTCCACTTT. The whole variable domain, filled in from reference TRBV7-2 and TRBJ1-6, reads GAGVSQSPSNKVTEKGKDVELRCDPISGHTALYWYRQSLGQGLEFLIYFQGNSAPDKSGLPSDRFSAERTGGSVSTLTIQRTQQEDSAVYLCASSSIRGSPLHFGNGTRLTVT.

The DNA of the CDR3 is TGTGCCAGCAGTTATTGGACAGGGGTCACCGGGGAGCTGTTTTTT. This translates into CASSYWTGVTGELFF. V and J are TRBV6-9 and TRBJ2-2; 9 bases agree with TRBD1. V was clipped by 1 base and J by 4 bases; unmatched bases: 1. CDR1 is MNHGY, CDR2 SVAAGI, per germline. The CDR3 has 15 amino acids.

CDR3 coding DNA: TGTGCCAGCAGTTACTCTCAGGAGGGCACCGGGGAGCTGTTTTTT. Protein: CASSYSQEGTGELFF. The chain employs TRBV6-5 and TRBJ2-2; D is possibly TRBD2 (6 bases). The CDR3 has 15 residues. Germline V gene sequence: CDR1 MNHEY, CDR2 SVGAGI. Trimming stripped 0 bases from V and 4 bases from J, with 9 bases between.

The chain joins TRBV7-6 to TRBJ2-2, with TRBD2 identical over 9 bases. Trimming took 5 bases from V and 4 from J; bases not matched to a gene: 8. Germline V gives CDR1 SGHVS, CDR2 FNYEAQ. There are 16 residues in the CDR3. CDR3: CASSVRLAEPTGELFF. Written as DNA, the CDR3 is TGTGCCAGCAGCGTGAGACTAGCGGAGCCCACCGGGGAGCTGTTTTTT.

V is TRBV20-1 and J is TRBJ2-1, with D perhaps matching TRBD2 (6 bases). Germline lookup yields CDR1 DFQATT and CDR2 SNEGSKA (reference sequence). The CDR3 is 15 amino acids. With 4 bases removed from V and 5 bases from J, the gap between germline ends came to 18 bases. The CDR3, as DNA: TGCAGTGCTATCCATATGGCGGGGACCCACAATGAGCAGTTCTTC. Residues: CSAIHMAGTHNEQFF.

The chain is built from TRBV2 and TRBJ2-6; 8 bases agree with TRBD2. The CDR3 sequence is 16 residues long. J gave up 2 bases and V 6 bases, and 6 bases lay outside the gene matches. Germline CDR1 and CDR2: SNHLY and FYNNEI. CDR3 nucleotides: TGTGCCAGCAGCGGACTAGCTTGGACTGGGGCCAACGTCCTGACTTTC. This gives the protein CASSGLAWTGANVLTF.

Only one count was recorded for this clonotype. V is TRBV2 and J is TRBJ2-1; D might be TRBD1 (6 bases). Germline V gene lookup returns CDR1 SNHLY and CDR2 FYNNEI. CDR3 length: 14 amino acids. V gave up 7 bases and J gave up 2 bases, with 12 bases separating them. CDR3 DNA: TGTGCCAGCAACAGGGCAATCACCTACAATGAGCAGTTCTTC. Protein product: CASNRAITYNEQFF.

The J gene is TRBJ2-5, the V gene TRBV5-1; D unresolved. Trimming stripped 3 bases from V and 0 bases from J, with 12 bases between. CDR3 length: 15 residues. Germline V gene lookup returns CDR1 SGHRS and CDR2 YFSETQ. The CDR3 DNA sequence: TGCGCCAGCAGCTACCTGGGCGGAGACCAAGAGACCCAGTACTTC. It translates to CASSYLGGDQETQYF. The full variable domain, in which reference TRBV5-1 and TRBJ2-5 provide the parts outside the CDR3, is KAGVTQTPRYLIKTRGQQVTLSCSPISGHRSVSWYQQTPGQGLQFLFEYFSETQRNKGNFPGRFSGRQFSNSRSEMNVSTLELGDSALYLCASSYLGGDQETQYFGPGTRLLVL.

The chain carries TRBV30 and TRBJ2-2, with D maybe TRBD2 (6 bases). This CDR3 region has 13 residues. Trimming took off 4 bases at V and 5 bases at J, with 11 bases between the two ends. CDR1 and CDR2 from the germline V gene are GTSNPN and SVGIG (reference sequence). CDR3 coding DNA: TGTGCCTGGACGCAGGGACTTACCGGGGAGCTGTTTTTT. Translation gives CAWTQGLTGELFF.

The chain carries TRBV20-1 and TRBJ1-1; TRBD1 matches 7 bases. After removal of 2 bases from V and 0 bases from J, the junction contained 3 bases not matched to a gene. The CDR3 consists of 14 residues. CDR1 DFQATT and CDR2 SNEGSKA come from the germline V gene (reference sequence). The DNA for the CDR3 is TGCAGTGCTAGAAACAGGGGAATGAACACTGAAGCTTTCTTT. This sequence encodes CSARNRGMNTEAFF.

V and J are TRBV28 and TRBJ1-2; 8 bases are a match to TRBD1. Germline-derived CDR1 and CDR2 are MDHEN and SYDVKM. The V segment lost 8 bases and the J segment 7 bases; nucleotides outside the gene matches: 9. There are 13 residues in the CDR3. The chain's CDR3 is CASGIRQGFGYTF. CDR3 nucleotide sequence: TGTGCCAGCGGTATCCGACAGGGGTTTGGCTACACCTTC.

The V call is TRBV6-6, the J call TRBJ1-2; maybe TRBD1 (5 bases). CDR3 size: 13 residues. V lost 6 bases and J lost 7, with 15 bases in between. The germline V gene encodes CDR1 MNHNY and CDR2 SVGAGI (reference sequence). The CDR3 coding sequence is TGTGCCAGCAGCCCCACCGGGGCCGGTGGCTACACCTTC. It is translated as CASSPTGAGGYTF.

The rearrangement joins TRBV30 to TRBJ1-4; TRBD1 might be the D (5 bases). The germline V gene has CDR1 GTSNPN and CDR2 SVGIG (reference sequence). The CDR3 loop spans 14 amino acids. The V end was cut by 0 bases, the J end by 7 bases, with 12 bases between. The CDR3 is CAWSVRGGIEKLFF. The CDR3 coding sequence is TGTGCCTGGAGTGTACGGGGGGGGATTGAAAAACTGTTTTTT.

A single count supports this clonotype. The chain uses TRBV11-2 and TRBJ1-1, with D perhaps TRBD1 (5 bases). In germline, CDR1 is SGHAT, CDR2 FQNNGV. The ends were cut back, 3 bases at V and 4 bases at J, with 15 bases in the middle. CDR3 length: 15 amino acids. CDR3 bases: TGTGCCAGCAGCTTGGTTTCCGGGGCCGGCACTGAAGCTTTCTTT. It specifies CASSLVSGAGTEAFF.

The rearrangement joins TRBV13 to TRBJ2-4, with 9 bases aligning to TRBD2. Germline V CDR1 and CDR2: PRHDT, FYEKMQ (reference sequence). Unmatched junction bases numbered 17, after V lost 5 bases and J lost 3 bases. This CDR3 has 19 residues. This chain's CDR3 is CASSRLPGAGGIGKNIQYF. The DNA for the CDR3 is TGTGCCAGCAGCAGACTGCCTGGAGCGGGGGGTATAGGCAAAAACATTCAGTACTTC.